These T cell receptor beta chains were read from a single sample in a study of cytomegalovirus exposure and HLA in healthy donors. The protocol was immunoSEQ multiplex PCR, while the TCRdb copy is restricted to in-frame clones and leaves out a portion. There are 75,000 to 100,000 clones in the sample; about two thirds occur only once, and more than 7% lies in the top ten. The sequenced sample consisted of PBMCs. Receptors originate from a man aged 55 to 70 in good health and CMV-seronegative. The CDR3 runs from the conserved cysteine through the conserved F or W. Each record gives: CDR3 protein, CDR3 DNA, J gene, D gene, V gene, clone size. D genes are given only for firm matches. Part of the rows lack a size; the others show once, few, many or a class for expanded clones.

CASRPAPGGDQPQHF,TGTGCCAGCAGGCCCGCCCCGGGGGGGGATCAGCCCCAGCATTTT,TRBJ1-5,-,TRBV6-6,-
CASSRRDSQNSPLHF,TGTGCCAGTAGTAGGAGGGACAGCCAAAATTCACCCCTCCACTTT,TRBJ1-6,TRBD1,TRBV19,-
CSVPRDRGQGEQYF,TGCAGCGTCCCTAGGGACAGGGGGCAGGGCGAGCAGTACTTC,TRBJ2-7,TRBD1,TRBV29-1,-
CSVEQGQGDVLTF,TGCAGCGTTGAACAGGGACAGGGAGACGTCCTGACTTTC,TRBJ2-6,TRBD1,TRBV29-1,-
CASSPAVGETQYF,TGTGCCAGCTCACCGGCGGTGGGAGAGACCCAGTACTTC,TRBJ2-5,-,TRBV18,-
CATSRSGGTAYGYTF,TGTGCCACCAGCAGGTCTGGCGGGACAGCCTATGGCTACACCTTC,TRBJ1-2,TRBD1,TRBV15,-
CASSPQGQEMTEAFF,TGTGCCAGCTCACCCCAGGGACAGGAGATGACTGAAGCTTTCTTT,TRBJ1-1,TRBD1,TRBV18,-
CASSALTGYRTEAFF,TGTGCCAGCAGCGCCCTGACAGGGTATCGCACTGAAGCTTTCTTT,TRBJ1-1,TRBD1,TRBV9,-
CASGPSGQGATDTQYF,TGCGCCAGCGGACCTTCCGGGCAGGGGGCAACAGATACGCAGTATTTT,TRBJ2-3,TRBD1,TRBV5-1,-
CASSLGGRSNDEQFF,TGCGCCAGCAGCTTGGGGGGGCGATCGAACGATGAGCAGTTCTTC,TRBJ2-1,-,TRBV5-1,-
CASRTEFDTIYF,TGTGCCAGCAGGACAGAATTCGACACCATATATTTT,TRBJ1-3,-,TRBV6-4,-
CASSPGGNQPQHF,TGCGCCAGCAGCCCTGGAGGAAATCAGCCCCAGCATTTT,TRBJ1-5,-,TRBV5-1,-
CASSWGQGNTGELFF,TGTGCCAGCAGCTGGGGACAGGGGAACACCGGGGAGCTGTTTTTT,TRBJ2-2,TRBD1,TRBV27,-
CASSLGHRADQPQHF,TGTGCCAGCAGCTTAGGGCACAGGGCGGATCAGCCCCAGCATTTT,TRBJ1-5,-,TRBV7-2,-
CAISDTASGNTIYF,TGTGCCATCAGTGATACAGCCTCTGGAAACACCATATATTTT,TRBJ1-3,-,TRBV10-3,once
CAWRKTGNTGELFF,TGTGCCTGGAGGAAGACGGGGAACACCGGGGAGCTGTTTTTT,TRBJ2-2,-,TRBV30,many
CASSSRMGQTNEKLFF,TGTGCCAGCAGCTCCCGGATGGGACAGACGAATGAAAAACTGTTTTTT,TRBJ1-4,TRBD1,TRBV7-2,-
CASSTGQGTYEQYF,TGTGCCAGCAGTACGGGACAGGGAACCTACGAGCAGTACTTC,TRBJ2-7,TRBD1,TRBV27,-
CAGSPFLGDTEAFF,TGTGCCGGGAGCCCATTTCTCGGGGACACTGAAGCTTTCTTT,TRBJ1-1,-,TRBV18,few
CASRREGLTDTQYF,TGTGCCAGTAGGCGGGAGGGACTCACAGATACGCAGTATTTT,TRBJ2-3,TRBD2,TRBV19,-
CASSLVATGQRMNTEAFF,TGTGCCAGCAGCTTAGTTGCGACAGGGCAAAGAATGAACACTGAAGCTTTCTTT,TRBJ1-1,TRBD1,TRBV7-9,few
CASPKGDEQYF,TGTGCCAGTCCGAAAGGGGACGAGCAGTACTTC,TRBJ2-7,-,TRBV28,-
CASSYSGPGGGNTIYF,TGTGCCAGCAGTTACTCGGGCCCAGGTGGAGGAAACACCATATATTTT,TRBJ1-3,-,TRBV6-5,-
CASSPWGDNTEAFF,TGCGCCAGCAGCCCTTGGGGGGATAACACTGAAGCTTTCTTT,TRBJ1-1,-,TRBV4-1,-
CASSLGHNNEQFF,TGTGCCAGCAGCTTAGGCCACAACAATGAGCAGTTCTTC,TRBJ2-1,-,TRBV13,-
CASSIVGDRGHNEQFF,TGTGCCAGTAGTATAGTAGGGGACAGGGGGCACAATGAGCAGTTCTTC,TRBJ2-1,TRBD1,TRBV19,few
CASSTRDRVSPLHF,TGTGCCAGCAGCACCCGGGACAGGGTCTCACCCCTCCACTTT,TRBJ1-6,TRBD1,TRBV9,-
CASSLATSGGLYEQYF,TGTGCCAGCAGCTTAGCGACTAGCGGGGGGCTCTACGAGCAGTACTTC,TRBJ2-7,TRBD2,TRBV7-2,once
CASSLTGGGNQPQHF,TGCGCCAGCAGCTTGACAGGGGGTGGGAATCAGCCCCAGCATTTT,TRBJ1-5,TRBD1,TRBV5-1,-
CASSRGTGSNEQFF,TGTGCCAGCAGCCGAGGGACAGGGAGCAATGAGCAGTTCTTC,TRBJ2-1,TRBD1,TRBV7-8,-
CASSFTAKYTEAFF,TGTGCCAGCAGTTTCACAGCTAAGTACACTGAAGCTTTCTTT,TRBJ1-1,-,TRBV27,-
CASSVSGPSGGTGELFF,TGTGCCAGCAGTGTCTCGGGGCCTAGCGGGGGCACCGGGGAGCTGTTTTTT,TRBJ2-2,TRBD2,TRBV6-4,few
CASSASRQLEAFF,TGTGCCAGCAGTGCCTCGCGACAGCTTGAAGCTTTCTTT,TRBJ1-1,-,TRBV6-1,-
CASSYQPRAMEKLLF,TGTGCCAGCAGTTACCAACCCAGGGCGATGGAAAAACTGCTTTTT,TRBJ1-4,-,TRBV6-5,-
CASSLRGYGDNGYTF,TGTGCCAGCAGCTTAAGGGGCTATGGGGATAATGGCTACACCTTC,TRBJ1-2,-,TRBV7-2,-
CASRNGQEKLLYMNSPLHF,TGCGCCAGCAGAAACGGACAGGAGAAGCTCCTATATATGAATTCACCCCTCCACTTT,TRBJ1-6,TRBD1,TRBV10-1,-
CAISESTGSYEQYF,TGTGCCATCAGTGAGTCGACAGGCTCGTACGAGCAGTACTTC,TRBJ2-7,-,TRBV10-3,-
CASSIAGQGPYEQYF,TGTGCCAGTAGTATAGCGGGACAGGGTCCCTACGAGCAGTACTTC,TRBJ2-7,TRBD1,TRBV19,-
CASSERDSRLFF,TGTGCCAGCAGTGAGCGGGATTCACGGCTGTTTTTT,TRBJ2-2,-,TRBV6-1,-
CASSFSFDRAGNTIYF,TGTGCCAGCAGCTTCTCCTTCGACAGGGCTGGAAACACCATATATTTT,TRBJ1-3,TRBD1,TRBV13,-
CASSNLGAGFVGELFF,TGTGCCAGCAGCAACCTAGGGGCTGGTTTTGTCGGGGAGCTGTTTTTT,TRBJ2-2,-,TRBV9,-
CASSELFGSSMGYTF,TGTGCCAGCAGTGAACTCTTTGGGAGTTCTATGGGCTACACCTTC,TRBJ1-2,-,TRBV2,-
CAWRGRASGQKGPETQYF,TGTGCCTGGAGGGGGCGTGCATCGGGACAAAAAGGGCCGGAGACCCAGTACTTC,TRBJ2-5,-,TRBV30,-
CASSPLFSATNEKLFF,TGTGCCAGCAGCCCACTGTTCTCCGCAACTAATGAAAAACTGTTTTTT,TRBJ1-4,-,TRBV5-6,-
CASSRTGQGDQPQHF,TGCGCCAGCAGTCGTACGGGACAGGGAGATCAGCCCCAGCATTTT,TRBJ1-5,TRBD1,TRBV4-1,-
CASSPGTAYSYEQYF,TGTGCCAGCAGCCCCGGGACAGCTTACTCCTACGAGCAGTACTTC,TRBJ2-7,TRBD1,TRBV13,-
CASSGRTSGGEQFF,TGTGCCAGTAGTGGAAGGACTAGCGGGGGTGAGCAGTTCTTC,TRBJ2-1,TRBD2,TRBV19,-
CASSLDSGTLGGEQYF,TGCGCCAGCAGCTTGGACTCCGGGACCCTCGGAGGGGAGCAGTACTTC,TRBJ2-7,-,TRBV5-1,-
CASSRTGGEGYTF,TGCGCCAGCAGCCGTACAGGGGGGGAGGGCTACACCTTC,TRBJ1-2,TRBD1,TRBV5-1,once
CASSLGPGPQHF,TGTGCCAGCAGCTTGGGGCCGGGGCCCCAGCATTTT,TRBJ1-5,-,TRBV7-2,few
CASSSLRSMRGANVLTF,TGTGCCAGCAGCTCCCTGCGGTCCATGAGGGGGGCCAACGTCCTGACTTTC,TRBJ2-6,-,TRBV11-2,few
CASSSGRDTGELFF,TGTGCCAGCAGTAGCGGGAGGGACACCGGGGAGCTGTTTTTT,TRBJ2-2,TRBD2,TRBV6-5,-
CASSFLRGGRYNEQFF,TGTGCCAGCAGTTTTCTTCGGGGGGGAAGATACAATGAGCAGTTCTTC,TRBJ2-1,TRBD2,TRBV27,-